The next 10 T cell receptor beta chains were all read from a single sample in a study of blood T cells in healthy people across ages. A J-beta primer mix and a sample-barcoded 5' primer were used in a second PCR of about 7 to 11 cycles. Using its own MiXCR run on the 5' RACE reads, TCRdb lists one record per CDR3 protein. The sample has roughly 680,000 distinct CDR3 sequences, roughly 20% seen once; the top ten hold under 4%. Sequenced input: blood. The receptors derive from a man between 65 and 85 years old in good health.

The V gene is TRBV21-1, the J gene TRBJ2-3; the table calls TRBD1, which could not be checked here. TRBV21-1 is a known pseudogene. The CDR3 is 18 residues long. DNA of the CDR3: TGTGCCAGCAGCAACGTCCCGGGCACAGGGGGCGCTTTAGATACGCAGTATTTT. Amino acid sequence: CASSNVPGTGGALDTQYF.

This clonotype was counted only a few times. The chain joins TRBV10-3 to TRBJ1-4; 7 bases are shared with TRBD1. This CDR3 is built from 12 residues. CDR1 and CDR2 (germline): ENHRY, SYGVKD. V lost 3 bases to trimming and J lost 8 bases; unmatched junction nucleotides: 0. CDR3 in amino acids: CAISDRGEKLFF. In DNA, the CDR3 is TGTGCCATCAGTGACAGGGGGGAAAAACTGTTTTTT.

The sample holds many counts of this clonotype. The rearrangement uses TRBV4-1 and TRBJ1-5, with D uncertain. The length of the CDR3 is 16 residues. Trimming took off 2 bases at V and 3 bases at J, with 14 bases between the two ends. Germline V gene lookup returns CDR1 MGHRA and CDR2 YSYEKL. In nucleotides, the CDR3 is TGCGCCAGCAGCCAACCGAAGAAAGGTATCAATCAGCCCCAGCATTTT. It codes for CASSQPKKGINQPQHF.

The table lists this clonotype with a few counts. At one end, the junction sequence differs from germline, possibly due to a read error. This sequence joins TRBV5-1 and TRBJ2-5; tentatively, D is TRBD1 (7 bases). Germline V gene data show CDR1 as SGHRS and CDR2 as YFSETQ. The CDR3 consists of 14 residues. The CDR3 nucleotides read TGCGCCAGCAGCGTACGACAGGGCGGGGAGACCCAGCACTTC. It encodes CASSVRQGGETQHF.

This clonotype was detected many times. The rearrangement joins TRBV29-1 to TRBJ2-5, with 9 bases aligning to TRBD2. Trimming took 7 bases from V and 5 from J; bases not matched to a gene: 11. The CDR3 totals 14 residues. Germline CDR1 SQVTM, CDR2 ANQGSEA. The CDR3 DNA reads TGCAGCGCCTCTCCCGGGACTAGCCGGGAGACCCAGTACTTC. Its translation: CSASPGTSRETQYF.

The V gene is TRBV20-1, the J gene TRBJ1-1; tentatively, D is TRBD1 (6 bases). V shed 6 bases and J shed 8 bases, with 13 bases lying between them. CDR3 length equals 11 residues. Germline CDR1 reads DFQATT; CDR2 reads SNEGSKA (reference sequence). This CDR3 is CSAAQGAEAFF. The CDR3 DNA reads TGCAGTGCCGCACAGGGCGCCGAAGCTTTCTTT.

Only a few counts were recorded for this clonotype. The chain is built from TRBV20-1 and TRBJ2-5; the D call may be TRBD1 or TRBD2 (6 bases each). V lost 0 bases and J 2 bases, leaving 19 bases between the germline ends. The germline CDR1 and CDR2 sequences are DFQATT and SNEGSKA (reference sequence). CDR3 length: 17 residues. Here the CDR3 DNA reads TGCAGTGCTAGAGATGAGATACGTGGGGGGCTGCAAGAGACCCAGTACTTC. Its protein is CSARDEIRGGLQETQYF.

At least ten counts were recorded for this clonotype. The CDR3 region has the DNA TGTGCCAGCAACCTACAGGTAAACTCCTACGAGCAGTACTTC. It is translated as CASNLQVNSYEQYF. The chain is built from TRBV2 and TRBJ2-7, with a tentative D call TRBD1 (5 bases). V was clipped by 7 bases and J by 0 bases, with 13 bases between them. The CDR3 totals 14 residues. Germline V gene data show CDR1 as SNHLY and CDR2 as FYNNEI. The variable domain in full, completed from reference TRBV2 and TRBJ2-7, reads EPEVTQTPSHQVTQMGQEVILRCVPISNHLYFYWYRQILGQKVEFLVSFYNNEISEKSEIFDDQFSVERPDGSNFTLKIRSTKLEDSAMYFCASNLQVNSYEQYFGPGTRLTVT.

This clonotype has only a few counts. At one boundary the junction diverges from the germline segment, which might be a read error. CDR3 region: CATSRSNWDEQLF. The DNA of the CDR3 is TGTGCCACCAGCAGATCCAATTGGGATGAGCAGCTCTTC. V and J are TRBV15 and TRBJ2-1; no definite D call. Germline values: CDR1 LNHNV, CDR2 YYDKDF (reference sequence). The CDR3 runs to 13 residues.

This sequence joins TRBV9 and TRBJ2-5; D gene unclear. The DNA end favors TRBJ2-7, so the J call may be wrong. This CDR3 is built from 15 residues. The germline CDR1 and CDR2 sequences are SGDLS and YYNGEE. The CDR3 region is CASSAGWLASYEQYF. The CDR3 region has the DNA TGTGCCAGCAGCGCCGGGTGGTTGGCTTCCTACGAGCAGTACTTC.